The present entry profiles one T cell receptor (beta chain) with its context. Here immunoSEQ multiplex PCR was the method, and the copy in TCRdb shows in-frame clones only, minus some. The sample lists about 52,000 clones, 70% to 85% occurring once. This sample was included in a study of blood T cell repertoires in COVID-19. V was pared by 9 bases and J by 3 bases, with 10 bases of the junction left unmatched. The CDR3 runs to 15 residues. CDR1 is KGHDR, CDR2 SFDVKD, per germline. Sequences were obtained from peripheral blood. The V and J genes are TRBV24-1 and TRBJ2-3; 8 bases match TRBD2. This TCR was recovered from a man at least 80 years old with COVID-19, enrolled during active disease. The CDR3 DNA follows: TGTGCCACCCCTCAACTAGCGGATTTAACAGATACGCAGTATTTT. This translates into CATPQLADLTDTQYF.